This entry describes one T cell receptor (beta chain). V lost 4 bases and J lost 9; bases outside the gene matches: 3. This CDR3 comprises 13 residues. Per germline, CDR1 SGHDN and CDR2 FVKESK. The data are from a study of blood T cell repertoires in COVID-19. The wider study: Spain, Italy and the United States supplied samples that represented acute and convalescent COVID-19. From T cells, B-cell-depleted T cells, or PBMCs came the material, which was cDNA or gDNA.

Authors' data handling: Amplification of reference gene primers provided the estimated nucleated cell counts. The table came from immunoSEQ multiplex PCR; TCRdb's copy has only in-frame clones and leaves some out. The DNA was the basis for D and trimming; V, J and clone size are from that table. The sample lists approximately 68,000 clones, approximately 85% occurring once. Sequencing used peripheral blood. The TCR originated in a woman of 80 years or more with active or convalescent COVID-19. The gene calls are TRBV14 and TRBJ1-6; 7 positions agree with TRBD1. CDR3 region: CASSRQGGSPLHF. CDR3 bases: TGTGCCAGCAGCCGACAGGGAGGTTCACCCCTCCACTTT.